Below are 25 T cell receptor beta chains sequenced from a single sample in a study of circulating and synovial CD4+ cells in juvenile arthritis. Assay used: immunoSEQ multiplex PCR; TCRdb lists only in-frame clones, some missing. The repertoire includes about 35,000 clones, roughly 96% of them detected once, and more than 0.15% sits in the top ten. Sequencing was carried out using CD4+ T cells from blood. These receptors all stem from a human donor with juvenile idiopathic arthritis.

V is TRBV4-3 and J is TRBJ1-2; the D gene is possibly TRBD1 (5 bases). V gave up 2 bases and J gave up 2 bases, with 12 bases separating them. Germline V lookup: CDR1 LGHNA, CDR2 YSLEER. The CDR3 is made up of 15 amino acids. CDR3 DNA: TGCGCCAGCAGCCAACAGGCGGCAGGGAACTATGGCTACACCTTC. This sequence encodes CASSQQAAGNYGYTF.

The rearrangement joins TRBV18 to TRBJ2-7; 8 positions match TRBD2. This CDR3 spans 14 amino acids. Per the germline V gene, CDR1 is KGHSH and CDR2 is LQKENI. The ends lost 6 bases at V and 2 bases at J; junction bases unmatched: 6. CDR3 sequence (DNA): TGTGCCAGCTCCCCAATAGCGGGACCCTACGAGCAGTACTTC. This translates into CASSPIAGPYEQYF.

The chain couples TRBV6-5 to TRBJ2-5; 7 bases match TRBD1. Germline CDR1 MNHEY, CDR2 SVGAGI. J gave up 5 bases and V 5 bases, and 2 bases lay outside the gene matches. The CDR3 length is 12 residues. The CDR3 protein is CASSRGPETQYF. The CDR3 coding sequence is TGTGCCAGCAGTAGGGGGCCCGAGACCCAGTACTTC.

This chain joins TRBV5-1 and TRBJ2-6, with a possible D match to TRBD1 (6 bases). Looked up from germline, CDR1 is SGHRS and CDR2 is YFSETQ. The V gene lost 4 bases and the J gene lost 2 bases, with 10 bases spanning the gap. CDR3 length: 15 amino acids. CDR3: CASSTDRPGANVLTF. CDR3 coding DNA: TGCGCCAGCAGCACTGACAGGCCTGGGGCCAACGTCCTGACTTTC.

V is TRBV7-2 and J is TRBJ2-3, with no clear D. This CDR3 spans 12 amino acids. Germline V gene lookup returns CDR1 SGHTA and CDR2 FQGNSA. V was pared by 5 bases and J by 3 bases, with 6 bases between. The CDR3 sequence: CASSLLTDTQYF. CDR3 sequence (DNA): TGTGCCAGCAGCCTCTTAACAGATACGCAGTATTTT.

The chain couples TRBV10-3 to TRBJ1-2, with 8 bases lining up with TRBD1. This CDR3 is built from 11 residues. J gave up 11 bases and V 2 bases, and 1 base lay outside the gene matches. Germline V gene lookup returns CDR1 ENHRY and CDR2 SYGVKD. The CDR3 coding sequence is TGTGCCATCAGTGAGGGGGACAGGTACACCTTC. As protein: CAISEGDRYTF.

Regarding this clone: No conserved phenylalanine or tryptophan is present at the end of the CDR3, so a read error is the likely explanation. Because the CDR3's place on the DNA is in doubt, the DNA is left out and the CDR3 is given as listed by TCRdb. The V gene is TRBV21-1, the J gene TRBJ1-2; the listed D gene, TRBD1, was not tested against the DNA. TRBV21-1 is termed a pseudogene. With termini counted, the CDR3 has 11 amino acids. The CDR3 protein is CASSTPDRWFV.

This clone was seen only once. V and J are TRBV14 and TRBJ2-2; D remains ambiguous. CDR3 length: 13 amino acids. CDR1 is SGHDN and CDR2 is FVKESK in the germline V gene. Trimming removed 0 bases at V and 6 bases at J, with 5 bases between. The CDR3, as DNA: TGTGCCAGCAGCCAAGATCGGTCCGGGGAGCTGTTTTTT. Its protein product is CASSQDRSGELFF.

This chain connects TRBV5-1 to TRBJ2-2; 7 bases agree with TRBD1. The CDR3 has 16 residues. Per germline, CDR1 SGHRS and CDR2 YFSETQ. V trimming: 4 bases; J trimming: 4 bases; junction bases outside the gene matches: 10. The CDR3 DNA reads TGCGCCAGCAGCCAACTACAGGGGACGGGCACCGGGGAGCTGTTTTTT. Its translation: CASSQLQGTGTGELFF.

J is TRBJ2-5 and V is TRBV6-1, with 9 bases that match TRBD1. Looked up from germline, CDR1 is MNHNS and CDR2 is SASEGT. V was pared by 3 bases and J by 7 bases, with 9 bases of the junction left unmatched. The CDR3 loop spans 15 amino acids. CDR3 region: CASSDLGTGSGTQYF. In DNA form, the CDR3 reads TGTGCCAGCAGTGATCTAGGGACAGGGAGTGGGACCCAGTACTTC.

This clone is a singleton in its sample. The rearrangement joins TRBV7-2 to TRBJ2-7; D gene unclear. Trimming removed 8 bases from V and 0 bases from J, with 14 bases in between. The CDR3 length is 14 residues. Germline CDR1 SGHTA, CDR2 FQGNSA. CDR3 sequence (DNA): TGTGCCAGCCGAAGCGCCGCCTCCTCCTACGAGCAGTACTTC. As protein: CASRSAASSYEQYF.

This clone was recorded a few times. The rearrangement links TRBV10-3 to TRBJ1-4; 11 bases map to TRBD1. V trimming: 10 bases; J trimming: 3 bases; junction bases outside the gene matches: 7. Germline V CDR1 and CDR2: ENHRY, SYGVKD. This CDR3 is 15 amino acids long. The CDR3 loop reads CATWTGGASNEKLFF. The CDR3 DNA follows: TGTGCCACCTGGACAGGGGGCGCATCTAATGAAAAACTGTTTTTT.

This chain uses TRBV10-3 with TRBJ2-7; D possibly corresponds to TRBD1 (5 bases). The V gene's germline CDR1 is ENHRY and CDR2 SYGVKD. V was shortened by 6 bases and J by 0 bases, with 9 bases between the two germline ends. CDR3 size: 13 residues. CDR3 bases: TGTGCCATCAGCCGACAGCCCTCCTACGAGCAGTACTTC. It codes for CAISRQPSYEQYF.

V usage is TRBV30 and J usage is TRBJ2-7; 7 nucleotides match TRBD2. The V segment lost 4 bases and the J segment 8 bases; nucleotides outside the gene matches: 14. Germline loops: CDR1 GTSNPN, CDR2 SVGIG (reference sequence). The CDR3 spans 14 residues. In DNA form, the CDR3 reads TGTGCCTGGACTGGGGGGGGAGACGATGAGAAGCAGTACTTC. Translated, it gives CAWTGGGDDEKQYF. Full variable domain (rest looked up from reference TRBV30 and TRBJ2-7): SQTIHQWPATLVQPVGSPLSLECTVEGTSNPNLYWYRQAAGRGLQLLFYSVGIGQISSEVPQNLSASRPQDRQFILSSKKLLLSDSGFYLCAWTGGGDDEKQYFGPGTRLTVT.

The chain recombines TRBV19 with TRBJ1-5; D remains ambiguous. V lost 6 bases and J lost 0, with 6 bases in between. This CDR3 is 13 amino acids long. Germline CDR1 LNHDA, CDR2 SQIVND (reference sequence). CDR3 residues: CASRYYSNQPQHF. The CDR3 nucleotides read TGTGCCAGTAGATACTATAGCAATCAGCCCCAGCATTTT.

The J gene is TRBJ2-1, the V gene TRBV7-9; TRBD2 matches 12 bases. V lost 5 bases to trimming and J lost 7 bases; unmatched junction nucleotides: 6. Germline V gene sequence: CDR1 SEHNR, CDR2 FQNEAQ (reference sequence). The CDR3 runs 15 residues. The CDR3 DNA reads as TGTGCCAGCAGCCAGACTAGCGGGAGTTCAAATGAGCAGTTCTTC. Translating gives CASSQTSGSSNEQFF. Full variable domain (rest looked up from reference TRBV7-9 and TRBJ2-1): DTGVSQNPRHKITKRGQNVTFRCDPISEHNRLYWYRQTLGQGPEFLTYFQNEAQLEKSRLLSDRFSAERPKGSFSTLEIQRTEQGDSAMYLCASSQTSGSSNEQFFGPGTRLTVL.

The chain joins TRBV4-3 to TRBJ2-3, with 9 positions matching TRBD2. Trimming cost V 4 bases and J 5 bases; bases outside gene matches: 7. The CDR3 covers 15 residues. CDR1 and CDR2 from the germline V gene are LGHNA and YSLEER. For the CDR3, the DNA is TGCGCCAGCAGCCCGCGGCAGCGGGGGGTAGATACGCAGTATTTT. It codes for CASSPRQRGVDTQYF.

As DNA, the CDR3 is TGTGCCAGTAGTCCAGATGACAGGGTACACACCGGGGAGCTGTTTTTT. It codes for CASSPDDRVHTGELFF. The chain links TRBV19 to TRBJ2-2; TRBD1 matches 7 bases. The trim removed 5 bases at V and 3 bases at J, leaving 9 bases unmatched. The CDR3 contains 16 residues. CDR1 and CDR2 from the germline V gene are LNHDA and SQIVND (reference sequence).

The CDR3 is CASRDSSNTGELFF. CDR3 nucleotide sequence: TGTGCCAGTAGGGACAGCTCGAACACCGGGGAGCTGTTTTTT. The V call is TRBV19, the J call TRBJ2-2, with TRBD1 as a possible D gene (6 bases). V was cut by 6 bases and J by 0 bases, with 8 bases left in between. The CDR3 is 14 amino acids. Germline V CDR1 and CDR2: LNHDA, SQIVND (reference sequence).

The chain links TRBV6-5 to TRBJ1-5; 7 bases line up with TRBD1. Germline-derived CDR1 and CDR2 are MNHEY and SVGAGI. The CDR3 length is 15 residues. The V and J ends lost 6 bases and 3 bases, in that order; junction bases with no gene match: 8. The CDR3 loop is CASSPEGANNQPQHF. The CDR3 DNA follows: TGTGCCAGCAGCCCGGAGGGGGCGAACAATCAGCCCCAGCATTTT.

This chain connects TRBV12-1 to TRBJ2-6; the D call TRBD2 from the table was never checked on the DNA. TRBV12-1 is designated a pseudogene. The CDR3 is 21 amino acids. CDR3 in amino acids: CASSGGSRDSPSSSGANVLTF. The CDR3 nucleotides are TGTGCCAGCAGTGGAGGAAGCAGGGACTCTCCCTCCTCATCTGGGGCCAACGTCCTGACTTTC.

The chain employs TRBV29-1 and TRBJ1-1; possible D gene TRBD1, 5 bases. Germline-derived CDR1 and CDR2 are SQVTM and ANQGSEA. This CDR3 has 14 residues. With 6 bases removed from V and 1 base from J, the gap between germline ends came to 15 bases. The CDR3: CSVIPTTANTEAFF. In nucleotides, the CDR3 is TGCAGCGTAATACCAACGACAGCGAACACTGAAGCTTTCTTT.

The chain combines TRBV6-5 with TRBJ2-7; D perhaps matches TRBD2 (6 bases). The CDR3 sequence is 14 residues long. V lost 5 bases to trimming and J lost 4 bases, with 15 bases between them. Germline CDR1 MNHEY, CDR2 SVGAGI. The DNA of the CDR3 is TGTGCCAGCAGTCAGCCGGGGCGGGGTTACGAGCAGTACTTC. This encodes CASSQPGRGYEQYF.

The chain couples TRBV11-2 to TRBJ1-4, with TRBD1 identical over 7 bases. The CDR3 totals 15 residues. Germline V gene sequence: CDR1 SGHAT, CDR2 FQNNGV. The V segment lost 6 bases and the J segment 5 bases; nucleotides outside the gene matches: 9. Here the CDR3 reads CASRSSGTANEKLFF. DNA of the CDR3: TGTGCCAGCAGATCCTCCGGGACAGCAAATGAAAAACTGTTTTTT.

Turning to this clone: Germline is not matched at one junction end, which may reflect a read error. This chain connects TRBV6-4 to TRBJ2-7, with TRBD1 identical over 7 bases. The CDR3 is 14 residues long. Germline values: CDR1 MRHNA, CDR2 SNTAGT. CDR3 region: CASSDRVASDRTNF. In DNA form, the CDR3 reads TGTGCCAGCAGTGACAGGGTTGCGTCGGACAGGACCAACTTC.